Reported below is one TCR beta chain. Its target antigen remains unknown. Nothing much larger sits one base from this clone, and base qualities are not available. The sample is drawn from a study of T cell changes during pregnancy in multiple sclerosis (dated by TCRdb to between 2018 and 2021). At the level of the whole study: Changes in the T cell repertoire over the course of pregnancy were examined in this study in women with multiple sclerosis.

Relative to germline, V is missing 2 bases and J is missing 5 bases, with 6 bases of the junction outside any gene match. The CDR3 spans 14 residues, from the cysteine through the phenylalanine. Just the 42-base CDR3 DNA is kept, in frame starting at base 1. CDR1 and CDR2, per the germline V gene, are MDHEN and SYDVKM. Library preparation used the immunoSEQ multiplex PCR assay. Held by TCRdb, this immuneACCESS table contains in-frame sequences only and omits some clones. Under half of the omission traces to an unresolved V gene where checked; the cause of the rest is unknown. Present in this sample are about 67,000 clones, approximately 90% of which were seen just once. Roughly 2.7% of the sample belongs to the ten largest clones.

This clonotype was obtained from a female donor with multiple sclerosis, enrolled in a pregnancy study. This specimen consisted of peripheral blood, obtained in the first trimester of pregnancy. The receptor chain draws on TRBV28 and TRBJ2-7; 7 of the junction bases match TRBD2. The bases read TGTGCCAGCAGTTTAGCTACTAGCGTTAACGAGCAGTACTTC. It encodes CASSLATSVNEQYF. With all but the CDR3 taken from the reference TRBV28 and TRBJ2-7 genes, the full variable domain is: DVKVTQSSRYLVKRTGEKVFLECVQDMDHENMFWYRQDPGLGLRLIYFSYDVKMKEKGDIPEGYSVSREKKERFSLILESASTNQTSMYLCASSLATSVNEQYFGPGTRLTVT.